This entry is about one TCR beta chain. The antigen this receptor binds is unknown. Per-base qualities were not stored, and no clone one base away is much larger. The germline V gene gives CDR1 as SGHRS and CDR2 as YFSETQ. V lost 0 bases and J lost 8 bases, and the count of bases not matched to a germline gene is 8. From cysteine to phenylalanine, the CDR3 is 16 amino acids long. Just CDR3 DNA is preserved here, 48 bases in frame from base 1. From each donor, a single peripheral blood sample of about 120 mL on average was drawn into heparinised tubes. Using a panel that included CD45RO, CCR7, CD25, CD127, CD95 and CD27, naive, central memory, regulatory and stem cell-like memory CD4+ T cells were sorted on a BD FACSAria II. Purity was above 95% for every sorted population. Right away, PBMCs were isolated by Lymphoprep density gradient centrifugation and were stained directly, with no culture step. So that batch effects would be minimized, each experiment stained and sorted samples in pairs, pairing one healthy donor with one patient.

The High Capacity cDNA Reverse Transcription Kit was used to reverse transcribe all of the isolated RNA, meaning that expressed TCRB transcripts were what got sequenced. Deep immunoSEQ sequencing was applied to naive, central memory and regulatory T cell samples, giving an average of roughly 3.3 million total reads per sample. After sorted cells were lysed in RLT buffer, RNA was extracted with DNase-treated RNeasy Micro or Mini kits, with the choice depending on cell number. Each cell subset was processed separately to prevent cross-contamination, with patient and healthy donor samples processed together. The immunoSEQ multiplex PCR was used to amplify TCRB sequences from cDNA, yielding 87-bp fragments that span the CDR3 region. Sequencing of the amplicons was done on the Illumina HiSeq platform. Processing in the source paper ran as follows. PCR bias was computationally corrected using synthetic template baselines, reads within Hamming distance 2 were collapsed, and singletons that could not be merged were discarded. Reads were aligned against IMGT so that V, D and J genes, CDR3 length and insertions or deletions at six rearrangement sites could be assigned. Within each subset, clonotype counts were normalized to sorted cell number, and only after that were true diversity and Gini coefficients computed with the tcR R package. The overlap coefficient, calculated on TCRB nucleotide sequences, was used to quantify repertoire sharing. The clones in this table, taken by TCRdb from immuneACCESS, are in-frame only. Not every clone is retained; where verified, under half of the shortfall comes from an unresolved V gene, and the cause of the rest is unknown. V and J calls plus clone size are reproduced from that table; the DNA served to infer D and trimming. The sample contains 120,000 to 150,000 clones, about 7.1% of them found a single time. Around 1.3% of the sample belongs to the ten largest clones.

The source of the sample is a study of beta chain features in type 1 diabetes (dated by TCRdb to 2017 to 2018). In the study overall: Mean age, gender distribution, total cell number and subset yield were not different between patients and healthy donors. A total of some 110 million sorted cells were examined across all samples, and a strong correlation was observed between cell number per subset and RNA yield. In the study, TCRB repertoires of sorted circulating CD4+ T cell subsets from recently diagnosed type 1 diabetes patients were compared with those of matched healthy donors. Whereas all 30 or so donors provided naive and central memory subsets, regulatory and stem cell-like memory subsets were isolated from just 8 patients and roughly 8 healthy donors. Broader findings and caveats from the paper: Because cDNA rather than genomic DNA was sequenced, highly expressing activated cells could have been over-represented, although no difference in activation and CD3 levels was found between groups. Type 1 diabetes patients showed a moderate but significant shortening of TCRB CDR3 length in all four CD4+ subsets. Only small numbers of individuals were included in the HLA sub-analyses, which left unresolved whether HLA type had any influence on TCRB rearrangement. PCR may preferentially amplify shorter templates, but because patient and control samples were amplified and corrected together, any resulting skew would affect both groups equally. Fewer insertions and more nucleotide deletions at VDJ recombination sites were observed in patients with type 1 diabetes, implying thymic rearrangement abnormalities. The naive, central memory and regulatory TCRB repertoires appeared to resemble one another more closely among patients than among healthy donors.

This clonotype originated in a woman in her twenties or thirties in good health. Recombination joined TRBV5-1 with TRBJ2-1, with 10 junctional bases fitting TRBD2. The sample consisted of central memory CD4+ T cells from blood. The CDR3: CASSLGASGSQHEQFF. DNA sequence: TGCGCCAGCAGCTTGGGGGCTAGCGGGAGTCAACATGAGCAGTTCTTC.